Described below is a single TCR beta chain sequence and its context. The antigen remains undetermined. It was CD45RO-negative cells, positively selected for CCR7, that made up naive CD8 cells, with terminally differentiated effector memory CD45RA+ cells excluded. The repertoire was sequenced with immunoSEQ multiplex PCR; TCRdb's copy has only in-frame clones and lacks some. Found here are about 2.2 million clones, over 85% of them singletons; the top ten hold under 2%. The data were taken from a study of shared clonotypes between healthy human individuals. Study-wide results and limits: The generation probabilities recorded for non-shared clonotypes fell below those of clonotypes shared by all four donors. Memory subsets generally showed smaller estimated richness than naive subsets did.

The V gene's germline CDR1 is SGHAT and CDR2 FQNNGV. This CDR3 is built from 14 residues. The ends were cut back, 1 base at V and 2 bases at J, with 8 bases in the middle. This sequence originates from a man between 18 and 29 years old in good health. Some clones in this sample may be carry-over from other donors' samples. Sequenced: naive CD8+ T cells from PBMCs. V gene TRBV11-2 combines with J gene TRBJ1-2, with D hard to call. Here the CDR3 reads CASSLVAVNYGYTF. CDR3 nucleotides: TGTGCCAGCAGCTTAGTAGCGGTGAACTATGGCTACACCTTC.